These 30 T cell receptor beta chains share one sample of origin, sequenced in a study of blood T cell repertoires in COVID-19. The assay was immunoSEQ multiplex PCR, and TCRdb's table has in-frame clones only and misses some. The sample lists roughly 100,000 clones, around 81% seen once, with 30% to 45% in the top ten. The specimen was peripheral blood. The receptors stem from a man older than 75 with acute or convalescent COVID-19.

The rearrangement links TRBV7-9 to TRBJ2-5; D ambiguous. Trimming removed 3 bases from V and 2 bases from J, with 7 bases in between. CDR1 SEHNR and CDR2 FQNEAQ come from the germline V gene (reference sequence). This CDR3 contains 13 residues. The CDR3 bases are TGTGCCAGCAGCTTGCACAGTCAAGAGACCCAGTACTTC. The encoded protein is CASSLHSQETQYF.

Only one count was recorded for this clone. The V call is TRBV2, the J call TRBJ2-3; D gene ambiguous. The CDR3 contains 14 residues. CDR1 is SNHLY and CDR2 is FYNNEI in the germline V gene. The germline V and J ends were trimmed by 2 bases and 4 bases, with 10 bases remaining between them. The CDR3 bases are TGTGCCAGCAGTGAAAATGGTAGCCCAGATACGCAGTATTTT. Translating it yields CASSENGSPDTQYF.

The chain employs TRBV7-3 and TRBJ1-2; a possible D gene is TRBD1 (5 bases). The CDR3 has 13 amino acids. Per germline, CDR1 SGHTA and CDR2 FQGTGA. V lost 3 bases, J lost 6 bases, and 11 bases lay in between. The CDR3 region is CASSFNGGNGYTF. The CDR3 nucleotides are TGTGCCAGCAGCTTCAACGGGGGGAATGGCTACACCTTC.

This chain uses TRBV28 with TRBJ1-1; D is unresolved. Germline V gene data show CDR1 as MDHEN and CDR2 as SYDVKM. The V gene lost 3 bases and the J gene lost 3 bases, with 11 bases spanning the gap. CDR3 length: 14 amino acids. The CDR3 sequence: CASSFHSPDTEAFF. DNA of the CDR3: TGTGCCAGCAGTTTTCACTCACCGGACACTGAAGCTTTCTTT. Full variable domain (rest looked up from reference TRBV28 and TRBJ1-1): DVKVTQSSRYLVKRTGEKVFLECVQDMDHENMFWYRQDPGLGLRLIYFSYDVKMKEKGDIPEGYSVSREKKERFSLILESASTNQTSMYLCASSFHSPDTEAFFGQGTRLTVV.

V usage is TRBV27 and J usage is TRBJ2-5; D remains unclear. CDR1 is MNHEY and CDR2 is SMNVEV in the germline V gene (reference sequence). Trimming took off 3 bases at V and 2 bases at J, with 19 bases between the two ends. The CDR3 covers 17 residues. This CDR3 reads CASSFRFPPTSQETQYF. The DNA of the CDR3 is TGTGCCAGCAGTTTTCGATTCCCCCCGACATCTCAAGAGACCCAGTACTTC.

In the case of this clone: Compared with germline, one end of the junction differs, possibly owing to a read error. This rearrangement joins TRBV7-7 to TRBJ2-3, with 7 nucleotides matching TRBD1. The CDR3 loop spans 16 amino acids. CDR1 and CDR2 (germline): SSHAT, FNYEAQ (reference sequence). For the CDR3, the DNA is TGTGCTAGCAGCAAGTTGACAGGGCGGTCGTCAGATACGCAGTATTTT. It encodes CASSKLTGRSSDTQYF.

This clone was detected only a few times. The chain links TRBV6-5 to TRBJ1-2; unclear D gene. V shed 8 bases and J shed 2 bases, with 6 bases lying between them. Looked up from germline, CDR1 is MNHEY and CDR2 is SVGAGI. This CDR3 is built from 11 residues. The CDR3 DNA follows: TGTGCCAGCTCGGGGAACTATGGCTACACCTTC. Residues: CASSGNYGYTF.

The chain links TRBV18 to TRBJ1-3; tentative D call: TRBD1 (6 bases). Between the trimmed V and J ends, which lost 1 base and 0 bases, there was a span of 10 bases. Germline CDR1 KGHSH, CDR2 LQKENI. This CDR3 has 16 amino acids. This chain's CDR3 is CASSPQGQSSGNTIYF. CDR3 nucleotides: TGTGCCAGCTCACCACAGGGACAAAGCTCTGGAAACACCATATATTTT.

In DNA, the CDR3 is TGTGCCAGCAGCCGACAGGGGGCAGGGTATGGCTACACCTTC. This sequence encodes CASSRQGAGYGYTF. This rearrangement joins TRBV3-1 (or the pseudogene TRBV3-2) to TRBJ1-2, with 10 bases aligning to TRBD1. Germline V gene data show CDR1 as LGHDT and CDR2 as YNNKEL (reference sequence). The CDR3 totals 14 residues. The V and J ends lost 4 bases and 5 bases, in that order; junction bases with no gene match: 4.

V is TRBV3-1 (or the pseudogene TRBV3-2) and J is TRBJ1-2; weak D call: TRBD1 (6 bases). Germline CDR1 LGHDT, CDR2 YNNKEL (reference sequence). V lost 0 bases and J 7 bases, leaving 18 bases between the germline ends. This CDR3 has 16 residues. The CDR3 bases are TGTGCCAGCAGCCAAGATGGGGGGGCGGAGATCGGTGGCTACACCTTC. Its translation: CASSQDGGAEIGGYTF.

J is TRBJ2-3 and V is TRBV29-1, with 8 bases identical to TRBD2. CDR1 and CDR2 (germline): SQVTM, ANQGSEA. Trimming removed 3 bases from V and 6 bases from J; junction bases left unmatched: 8. This CDR3 is built from 14 residues. The CDR3 region is CSVDGISGTDTQYF. CDR3 bases: TGCAGCGTTGACGGAATTAGCGGGACTGATACGCAGTATTTT.

The chain carries TRBV7-9 and TRBJ2-5; 8 bases fit TRBD1. The V gene's germline CDR1 is SEHNR and CDR2 FQNEAQ (reference sequence). The CDR3 is 14 residues long. With 2 bases clipped from V and 4 bases from J, the junction kept 3 bases outside the gene matches. CDR3 DNA: TGTGCCAGCAGCTTATCGGGGACAGGAGAGACCCAGTACTTC. Protein sequence: CASSLSGTGETQYF.

The gene calls are TRBV27 and TRBJ2-3, with 10 positions matching TRBD2. The CDR3 has 19 residues. V was clipped by 3 bases and J by 0 bases; unmatched bases: 12. Germline-derived CDR1 and CDR2 are MNHEY and SMNVEV (reference sequence). The CDR3 loop is CASSFSRPSGSASTDTQYF. CDR3 coding DNA: TGTGCCAGCAGTTTCTCCAGACCTAGCGGGAGCGCTAGCACAGATACGCAGTATTTT.

In its sample, this clone was seen once. The genes are TRBV5-1 and TRBJ1-6; D is undetermined. CDR3 length: 17 amino acids. V lost 0 bases and J lost 0, with 10 bases in between. Germline CDR1 SGHRS, CDR2 YFSETQ. CDR3: CASSLASSGSYNSPLHF. CDR3 DNA: TGCGCCAGCAGCTTGGCAAGCTCCGGCTCCTATAATTCACCCCTCCACTTT.

This chain connects TRBV7-9 to TRBJ1-1; maybe TRBD1 (6 bases). In germline, CDR1 is SEHNR, CDR2 FQNEAQ (reference sequence). The CDR3 totals 15 residues. The V end lost 4 bases, the J end lost 2 bases, and 14 bases lay between the germline ends. CDR3: CASSSRWTVNTEAFF. The DNA of the CDR3 is TGTGCCAGCAGCTCCAGATGGACAGTTAACACTGAAGCTTTCTTT.

The chain links TRBV4-2 to TRBJ1-6, with a weak D call TRBD1 (5 bases). The CDR3 spans 21 residues. Germline loops: CDR1 LGHNA, CDR2 YNFKEQ. V lost 0 bases and J 0 bases, leaving 21 bases between the germline ends. DNA of the CDR3: TGTGCCAGCAGCCAAGATCGGGGGTCCGGACGCCGGAGCTCCTATAATTCACCCCTCCACTTT. This gives the protein CASSQDRGSGRRSSYNSPLHF.

This chain joins TRBV5-1 and TRBJ2-2; 11 nucleotides align to TRBD2. There are 16 residues in the CDR3. With V trimmed by 4 bases and J by 6 bases, 8 bases remained unmatched. The germline V gene has CDR1 SGHRS and CDR2 YFSETQ. In nucleotides, the CDR3 is TGCGCCAGCAGCCTAACTAGCGGGAGTATGGCCGGGGAGCTGTTTTTT. This encodes CASSLTSGSMAGELFF.

This clone has a single count. The V call is TRBV6-4, the J call TRBJ2-1; TRBD2 matches 10 bases. V lost 0 bases to trimming and J lost 6 bases; unmatched junction nucleotides: 2. Looked up from germline, CDR1 is MRHNA and CDR2 is SNTAGT. This CDR3 spans 15 amino acids. CDR3 DNA: TGTGCCAGCAGTGACTCTACTAGCGGGGCCAATGAGCAGTTCTTC. Protein: CASSDSTSGANEQFF.

This chain joins TRBV5-5 and TRBJ2-2; 11 nucleotides match TRBD2. CDR1 is SGHKS and CDR2 is YYEKEE in the germline V gene (reference sequence). V lost 2 bases to trimming and J lost 6 bases; unmatched junction nucleotides: 3. CDR3 size: 15 residues. The CDR3 is CASSFLAGGPGELFF. The CDR3 nucleotides are TGTGCCAGCAGCTTCCTAGCGGGAGGTCCCGGGGAGCTGTTTTTT.

This chain links TRBV25-1 with TRBJ1-6; 7 nucleotides agree with TRBD1. The CDR3 has 15 amino acids. J lost 7 bases, V lost 7 bases, and 10 bases had no gene match. Per the germline V gene, CDR1 is MGHDK and CDR2 is SYGVNS. The CDR3 sequence is CASTTSDRDNSPLHF. In DNA form, the CDR3 reads TGTGCCAGCACCACTTCTGACAGGGACAATTCACCCCTCCACTTT. Full variable domain (remainder filled in from reference TRBV25-1 and TRBJ1-6): EADIYQTPRYLVIGTGKKITLECSQTMGHDKMYWYQQDPGMELHLIHYSYGVNSTEKGDLSSESTVSRIRTEHFPLTLESARPSHTSQYLCASTTSDRDNSPLHFGNGTRLTVT.

CDR3 in amino acids: CASSQGASGRGRYEQYF. The CDR3 bases are TGTGCCAGCAGCCAAGGGGCTAGCGGGAGGGGACGATACGAGCAGTACTTC. The chain couples TRBV3-1 (or the pseudogene TRBV3-2) to TRBJ2-7, with 12 positions matching TRBD2. The CDR3 has 17 amino acids. The J segment lost 4 bases and the V segment lost 1 base, leaving 8 bases of the junction unmatched. Germline V gene data show CDR1 as LGHDT and CDR2 as YNNKEL (reference sequence).

The chain uses TRBV7-3 and TRBJ2-1; 10 nucleotides align to TRBD2. CDR3 size: 15 residues. Germline values: CDR1 SGHTA, CDR2 FQGTGA. Losses at the gene ends were 5 bases for V and 3 bases for J; bases not matched to a gene: 4. The CDR3: CASSQRLAGYNEQFF. The CDR3 nucleotides read TGTGCCAGCAGCCAGAGACTAGCGGGCTACAATGAGCAGTTCTTC.

The chain recombines TRBV7-3 with TRBJ2-2, with 9 nucleotides matching TRBD2. The V segment lost 4 bases and the J segment 5 bases; nucleotides outside the gene matches: 14. CDR3 length: 18 amino acids. The germline CDR1 and CDR2 sequences are SGHTA and FQGTGA. The CDR3: CASSSTHLAGAGTGELFF. The CDR3 DNA reads TGTGCCAGCAGCTCGACACACTTAGCGGGAGCGGGAACCGGGGAGCTGTTTTTT.

V and J are TRBV30 and TRBJ1-4, with a tentative D call TRBD1 (6 bases). The CDR3 runs to 14 residues. Germline CDR1 is GTSNPN and CDR2 is SVGIG (reference sequence). V was shortened by 1 base and J by 4 bases, with 10 bases between the two germline ends. The CDR3 DNA reads as TGTGCCTGGAGTGGGGGGCCCCTTAATGAAAAACTGTTTTTT. Translation gives CAWSGGPLNEKLFF.

The rearrangement links TRBV5-8 to TRBJ1-3, with D possibly being TRBD1 (6 bases). V lost 4 bases to trimming and J lost 0 bases, with 14 bases between them. The V gene's germline CDR1 is SGHTS and CDR2 YDEGEE. There are 16 residues in the CDR3. CDR3 bases: TGTGCCAGCAGCACAGACGGACAGTTCTCTGGAAACACCATATATTTT. Translation gives CASSTDGQFSGNTIYF.

The rearrangement uses TRBV6-1 and TRBJ2-3; a possible D gene is TRBD2 (5 bases). The CDR3 sequence is 14 residues long. Trimming shortened V by 3 bases and J by 1 base, and 8 bases separated the two germline ends. Germline V gene sequence: CDR1 MNHNS, CDR2 SASEGT. The CDR3 sequence: CASSDWTRTDTQYF. CDR3 DNA sequence: TGTGCCAGCAGTGATTGGACTCGCACAGATACGCAGTATTTT.

This chain joins TRBV5-4 and TRBJ2-7; D might be TRBD2 (5 bases). The V gene lost 5 bases and the J gene lost 11 bases, with 23 bases spanning the gap. Germline lookup yields CDR1 SGHNT and CDR2 YYREEE (reference sequence). There are 14 residues in the CDR3. The DNA of the CDR3 is TGTGCCAGCAGTCAAGAACTAGGACGGTTTGGAGAGTACTTC. Residues: CASSQELGRFGEYF.

The V gene is TRBV5-4, the J gene TRBJ2-7; D possibly corresponds to TRBD1 (7 bases). The V gene lost 4 bases and the J gene lost 1 base, with 24 bases spanning the gap. This CDR3 region has 18 residues. Germline V gene sequence: CDR1 SGHNT, CDR2 YYREEE (reference sequence). For the CDR3, the DNA is TGTGCCAGCAGCCCCGGGGGACAGCTACGAGTGAGGTCCTACGAGCAGTACTTC. This translates into CASSPGGQLRVRSYEQYF.

The V call is TRBV2, the J call TRBJ2-1; 9 bases map to TRBD1. V gave up 6 bases and J gave up 6 bases; unmatched junction bases: 3. The CDR3 length is 13 residues. CDR1 is SNHLY, CDR2 FYNNEI, per germline. In DNA form, the CDR3 reads TGTGCCAGCAGACAGGGGGCGCTCAATGAGCAGTTCTTC. This gives the protein CASRQGALNEQFF.

For this clone: Other DNA sequences in the same sample also yield this CDR3. The chain is built from TRBV14 and TRBJ1-3; D gene unclear. The CDR3 totals 12 residues. The germline CDR1 and CDR2 sequences are SGHDN and FVKESK. Trimming removed 4 bases from V and 3 bases from J, with 4 bases in between. CDR3 residues: CASSLIGNTIYF. CDR3 DNA: TGTGCCAGCAGCCTCATTGGAAACACCATATATTTT.